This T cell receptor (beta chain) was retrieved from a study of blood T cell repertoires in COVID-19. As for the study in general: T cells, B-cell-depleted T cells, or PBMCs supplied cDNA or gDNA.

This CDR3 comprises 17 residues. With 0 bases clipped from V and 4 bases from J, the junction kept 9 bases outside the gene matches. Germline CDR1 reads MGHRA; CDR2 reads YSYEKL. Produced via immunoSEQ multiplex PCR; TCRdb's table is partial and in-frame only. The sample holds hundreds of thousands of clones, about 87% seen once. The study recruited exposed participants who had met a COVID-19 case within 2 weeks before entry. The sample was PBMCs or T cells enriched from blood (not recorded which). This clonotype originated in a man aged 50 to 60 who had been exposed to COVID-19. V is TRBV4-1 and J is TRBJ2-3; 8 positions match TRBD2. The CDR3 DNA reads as TGCGCCAGCAGCCAAGATCGGAGCGGGAGTGGGGCAGATACGCAGTATTTT. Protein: CASSQDRSGSGADTQYF.